This T cell receptor (beta chain) was sequenced during a study of cytomegalovirus exposure and HLA in healthy donors. PCR employed 60 Vbeta and 13 Jbeta primers. Measured with immunoSEQ multiplex PCR; TCRdb has only the in-frame clones, and not every one. The sample lists about 130,000 clones; around 83% were seen once. The sequencing input was PBMCs. The TCR sequence derives from a girl aged 2-10 years in good health and CMV-seronegative.

CDR3 in amino acids: CASTAVGTGELFF. CDR3 bases: TGCGCCAGCACTGCGGTGGGTACCGGGGAGCTGTTTTTT. This chain connects TRBV5-1 to TRBJ2-2, with D hard to call. Per the germline V gene, CDR1 is SGHRS and CDR2 is YFSETQ. The CDR3 loop spans 13 amino acids. Deletions cut 6 bases from V and 5 bases from J, with 11 bases between.